This TCR beta chain originates from a study of blood T cell repertoires in COVID-19. The repertoire was sequenced with immunoSEQ multiplex PCR; TCRdb's copy has only in-frame clones and lacks some. The sample lists roughly 410,000 clones, about 88% occurring once. The germline gives CDR1 MNHEY, CDR2 SMNVEV (reference sequence). Trimming removed 0 bases from V and 8 bases from J, with 13 bases in between. The CDR3 consists of 14 residues. Sequenced input: peripheral blood. The chain links TRBV27 to TRBJ1-2; possibly TRBD1 for D (5 bases). The clonotype originates from a woman between 35 and 50 years old with COVID-19, enrolled during active disease. Here the CDR3 DNA reads TGTGCCAGCAGTTTATCTTCAGGGCGGGGAGGCTACACCTTC. The encoded protein is CASSLSSGRGGYTF.